The clone carrying this T cell receptor beta chain turned up a few times. Germline-derived CDR1 and CDR2 are KGHSH and LQKENI. CDR3 length equals 20 residues. V was cut by 4 bases and J by 0 bases, with 25 bases left in between. Authors' processing steps: Estimated nucleated cell counts came from reference gene primer amplification. Here immunoSEQ multiplex PCR was the method, and the copy in TCRdb shows in-frame clones only, minus some. V and J calls and clone size are those listed in that table; D and trimming were worked out from the DNA. This table has under 200,000 clones, roughly 82% appearing once. The data are from a study of blood T cell repertoires in COVID-19.

What was sequenced was PBMCs or T cells enriched from blood (not recorded which). This clonotype was obtained from a man between 50 and 59 years old who had recovered from COVID-19. The rearrangement joins TRBV18 to TRBJ2-1, with TRBD1 as a possible D gene (6 bases). CDR3: CASSRRPPAGTTSSYNEQFF. The CDR3 DNA reads as TGTGCCAGCTCACGACGACCCCCAGCCGGGACAACAAGCTCCTACAATGAGCAGTTCTTC.